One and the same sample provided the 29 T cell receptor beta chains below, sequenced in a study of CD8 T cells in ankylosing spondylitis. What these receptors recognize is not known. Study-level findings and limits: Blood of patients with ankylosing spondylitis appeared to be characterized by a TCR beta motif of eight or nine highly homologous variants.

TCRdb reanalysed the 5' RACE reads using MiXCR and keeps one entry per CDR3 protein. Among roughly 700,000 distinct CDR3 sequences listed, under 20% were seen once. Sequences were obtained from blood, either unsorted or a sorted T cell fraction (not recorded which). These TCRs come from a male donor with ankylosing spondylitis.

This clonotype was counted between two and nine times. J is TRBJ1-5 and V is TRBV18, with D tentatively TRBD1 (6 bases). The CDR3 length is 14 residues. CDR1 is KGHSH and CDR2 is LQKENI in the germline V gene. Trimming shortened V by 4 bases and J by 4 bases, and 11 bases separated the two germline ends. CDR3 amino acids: CASSQWTDNQPQHF. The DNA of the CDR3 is TGTGCCAGCTCACAATGGACAGATAATCAGCCCCAGCATTTT.

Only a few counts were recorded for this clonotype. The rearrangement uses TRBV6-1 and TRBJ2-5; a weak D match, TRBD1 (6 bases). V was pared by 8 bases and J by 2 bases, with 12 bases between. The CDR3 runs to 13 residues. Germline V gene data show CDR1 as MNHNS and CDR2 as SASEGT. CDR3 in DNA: TGTGCCAGCCAAGGACAGTATCAAGAGACCCAGTACTTC. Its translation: CASQGQYQETQYF.

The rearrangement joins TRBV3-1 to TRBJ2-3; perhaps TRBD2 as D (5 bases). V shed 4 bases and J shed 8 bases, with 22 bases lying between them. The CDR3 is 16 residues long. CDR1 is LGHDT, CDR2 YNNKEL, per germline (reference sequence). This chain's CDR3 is CASSPSAHPSTGTQYF. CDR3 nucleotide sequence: TGTGCCAGCAGCCCCTCGGCGCACCCTAGCACGGGTACGCAGTATTTT.

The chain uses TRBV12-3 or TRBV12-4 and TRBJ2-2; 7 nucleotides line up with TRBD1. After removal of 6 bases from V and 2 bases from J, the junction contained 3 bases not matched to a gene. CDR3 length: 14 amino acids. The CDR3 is CASRGQINTGELFF. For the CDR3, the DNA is TGTGCCAGCAGGGGACAGATAAACACCGGGGAGCTGTTTTTT.

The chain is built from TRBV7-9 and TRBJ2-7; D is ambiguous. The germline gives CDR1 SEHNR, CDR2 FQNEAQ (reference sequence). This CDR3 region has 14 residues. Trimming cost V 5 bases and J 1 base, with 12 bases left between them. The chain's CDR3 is CASSPDTLSYEQYF. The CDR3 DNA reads TGTGCCAGCAGCCCCGACACGTTATCCTACGAGCAGTACTTC.

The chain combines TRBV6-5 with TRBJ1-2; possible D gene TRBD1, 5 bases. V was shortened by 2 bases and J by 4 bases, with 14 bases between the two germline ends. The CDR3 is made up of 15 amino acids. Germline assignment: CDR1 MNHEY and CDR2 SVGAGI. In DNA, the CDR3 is TGTGCCAGCAGTTACGACAGTACCCGAACCTATGGCTACACCTTC. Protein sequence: CASSYDSTRTYGYTF.

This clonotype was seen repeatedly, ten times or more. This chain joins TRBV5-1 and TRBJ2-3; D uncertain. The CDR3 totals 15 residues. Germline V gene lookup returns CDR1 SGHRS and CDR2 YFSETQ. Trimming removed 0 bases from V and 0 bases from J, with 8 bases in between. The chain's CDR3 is CASSLGPASTDTQYF. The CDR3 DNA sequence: TGCGCCAGCAGCTTGGGCCCGGCTAGCACAGATACGCAGTATTTT. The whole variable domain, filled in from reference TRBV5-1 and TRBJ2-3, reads KAGVTQTPRYLIKTRGQQVTLSCSPISGHRSVSWYQQTPGQGLQFLFEYFSETQRNKGNFPGRFSGRQFSNSRSEMNVSTLELGDSALYLCASSLGPASTDTQYFGPGTRLTVL.

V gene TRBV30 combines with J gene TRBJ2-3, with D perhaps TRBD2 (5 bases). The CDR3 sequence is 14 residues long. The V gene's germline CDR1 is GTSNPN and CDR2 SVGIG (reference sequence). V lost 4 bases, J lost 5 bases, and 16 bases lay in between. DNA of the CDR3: TGTGCCTGGACTCGGGGTATGGGCAAAGATACGCAGTATTTT. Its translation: CAWTRGMGKDTQYF. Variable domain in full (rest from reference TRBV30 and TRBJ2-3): SQTIHQWPATLVQPVGSPLSLECTVEGTSNPNLYWYRQAAGRGLQLLFYSVGIGQISSEVPQNLSASRPQDRQFILSSKKLLLSDSGFYLCAWTRGMGKDTQYFGPGTRLTVL.

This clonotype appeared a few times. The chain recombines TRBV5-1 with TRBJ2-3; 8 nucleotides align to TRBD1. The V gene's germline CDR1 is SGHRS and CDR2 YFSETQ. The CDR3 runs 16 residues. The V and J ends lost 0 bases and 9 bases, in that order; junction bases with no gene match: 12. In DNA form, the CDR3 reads TGCGCCAGCAGCTTGGCAGTCGGGACAGGCGAGGGGACGCAGTATTTT. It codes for CASSLAVGTGEGTQYF.

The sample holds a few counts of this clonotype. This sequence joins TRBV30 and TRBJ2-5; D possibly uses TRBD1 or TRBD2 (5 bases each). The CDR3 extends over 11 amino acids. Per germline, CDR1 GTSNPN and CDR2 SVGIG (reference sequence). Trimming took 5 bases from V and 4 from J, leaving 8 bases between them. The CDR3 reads CAWDGGETQYF. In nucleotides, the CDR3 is TGTGCCTGGGATGGGGGAGAGACCCAGTACTTC.

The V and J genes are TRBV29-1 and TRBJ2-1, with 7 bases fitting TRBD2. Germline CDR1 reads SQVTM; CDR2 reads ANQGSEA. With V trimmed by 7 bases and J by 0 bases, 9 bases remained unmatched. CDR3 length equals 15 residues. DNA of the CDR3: TGCAGCGAACGGCGGGGGTTGTCCTCCTACAATGAGCAGTTCTTC. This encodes CSERRGLSSYNEQFF.

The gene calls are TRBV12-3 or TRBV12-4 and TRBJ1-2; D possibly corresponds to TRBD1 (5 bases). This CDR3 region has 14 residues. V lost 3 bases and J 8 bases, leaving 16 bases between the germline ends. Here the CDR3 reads CASSFLRGPRGYTF. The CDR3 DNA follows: TGTGCCAGCAGTTTCCTCCGGGGCCCCAGGGGCTACACCTTC.

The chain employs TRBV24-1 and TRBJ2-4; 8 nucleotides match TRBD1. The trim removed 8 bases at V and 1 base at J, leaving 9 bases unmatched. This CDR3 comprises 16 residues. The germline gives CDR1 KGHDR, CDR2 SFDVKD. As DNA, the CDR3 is TGTGCCACCAATTGCAGGGGGCGATGGGCCAAAAACATTCAGTACTTC. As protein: CATNCRGRWAKNIQYF.

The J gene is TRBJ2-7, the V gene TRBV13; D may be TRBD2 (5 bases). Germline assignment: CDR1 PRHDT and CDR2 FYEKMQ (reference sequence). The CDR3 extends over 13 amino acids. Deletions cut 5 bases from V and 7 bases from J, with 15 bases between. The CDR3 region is CASSLPTTGEQYF. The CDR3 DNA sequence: TGTGCCAGCAGCCTCCCAACGACGGGAGAGCAGTACTTC.

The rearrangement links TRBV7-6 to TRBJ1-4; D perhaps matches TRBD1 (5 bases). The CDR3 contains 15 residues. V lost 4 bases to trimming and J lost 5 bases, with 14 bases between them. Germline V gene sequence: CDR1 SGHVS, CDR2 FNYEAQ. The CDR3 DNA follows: TGTGCCAGCAGCTGGGGACGGGTTGGAAATGAAAAACTGTTTTTT. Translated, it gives CASSWGRVGNEKLFF.

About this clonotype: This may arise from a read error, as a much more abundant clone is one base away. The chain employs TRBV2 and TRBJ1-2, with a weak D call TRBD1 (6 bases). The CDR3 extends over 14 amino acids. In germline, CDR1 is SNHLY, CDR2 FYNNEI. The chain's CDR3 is CAGSEWGLGYGYTF. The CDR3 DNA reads TGTGCCGGCAGTGAATGGGGGCTCGGCTATGGCTACACCTTC. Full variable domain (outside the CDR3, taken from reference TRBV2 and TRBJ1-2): EPEVTQTPSHQVTQMGQEVILRCVPISNHLYFYWYRQILGQKVEFLVSFYNNEISEKSEIFDDQFSVERPDGSNFTLKIRSTKLEDSAMYFCAGSEWGLGYGYTFGSGTRLTVV.

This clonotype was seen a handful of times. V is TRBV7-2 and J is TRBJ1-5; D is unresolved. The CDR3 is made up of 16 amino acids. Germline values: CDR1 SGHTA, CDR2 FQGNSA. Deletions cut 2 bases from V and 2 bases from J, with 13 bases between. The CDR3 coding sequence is TGTGCCAGCAGCTTACCAGGACCTGGGGGCAATCAGCCCCAGCATTTT. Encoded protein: CASSLPGPGGNQPQHF.

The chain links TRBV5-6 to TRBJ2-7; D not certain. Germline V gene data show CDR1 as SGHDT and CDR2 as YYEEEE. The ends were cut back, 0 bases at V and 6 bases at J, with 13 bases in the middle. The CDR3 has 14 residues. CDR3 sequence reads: CASSLGVGVAEQYF. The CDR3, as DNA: TGTGCCAGCAGCTTGGGAGTAGGAGTCGCCGAGCAGTACTTC.

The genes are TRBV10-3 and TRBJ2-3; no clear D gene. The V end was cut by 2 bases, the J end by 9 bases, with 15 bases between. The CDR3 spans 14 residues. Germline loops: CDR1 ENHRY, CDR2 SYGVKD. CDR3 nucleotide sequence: TGTGCCATCAGTGAGCTTGGGAACTCTGCGACGCAGTATTTT. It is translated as CAISELGNSATQYF.

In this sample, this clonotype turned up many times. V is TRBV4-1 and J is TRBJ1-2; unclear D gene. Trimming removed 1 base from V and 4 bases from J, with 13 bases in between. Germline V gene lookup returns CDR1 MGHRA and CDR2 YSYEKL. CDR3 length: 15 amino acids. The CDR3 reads CASSQGHGASYGYTF. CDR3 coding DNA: TGCGCCAGCAGCCAAGGGCACGGAGCCTCCTATGGCTACACCTTC.

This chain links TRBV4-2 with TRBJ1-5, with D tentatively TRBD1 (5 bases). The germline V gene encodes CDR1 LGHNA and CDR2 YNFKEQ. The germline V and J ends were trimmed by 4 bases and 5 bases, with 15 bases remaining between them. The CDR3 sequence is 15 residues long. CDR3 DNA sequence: TGTGCCAGCAGCCCCCGGGGGGGGGAGGATCAGCCCCAGCATTTT. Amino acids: CASSPRGGEDQPQHF.

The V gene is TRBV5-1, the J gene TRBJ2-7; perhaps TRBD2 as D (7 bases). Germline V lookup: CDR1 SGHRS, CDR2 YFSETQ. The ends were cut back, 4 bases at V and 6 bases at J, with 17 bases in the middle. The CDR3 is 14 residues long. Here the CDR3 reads CASSPLGGASEQYF. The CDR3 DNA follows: TGCGCCAGCAGCCCCTTAGGGGGGGCTTCCGAGCAGTACTTC.

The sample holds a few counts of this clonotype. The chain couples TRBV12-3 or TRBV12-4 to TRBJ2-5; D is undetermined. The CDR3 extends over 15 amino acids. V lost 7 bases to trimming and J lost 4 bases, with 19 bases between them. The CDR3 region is CASTPAYNSVETQYF. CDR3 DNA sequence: TGTGCCAGCACCCCGGCCTATAACAGCGTAGAGACCCAGTACTTC.

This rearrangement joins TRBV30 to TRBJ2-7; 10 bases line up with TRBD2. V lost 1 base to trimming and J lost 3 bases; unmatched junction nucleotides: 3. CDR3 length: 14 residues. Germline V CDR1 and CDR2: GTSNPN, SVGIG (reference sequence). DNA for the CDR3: TGTGCCTGGAGTGGACTAGCGGGCATCTACGAGCAGTACTTC. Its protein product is CAWSGLAGIYEQYF.

DNA of the CDR3: TGTGCCAGCAGCTTAGGTGGCAGCGGGAGATTCTACAATGAGCAGTTCTTC. Translated, it gives CASSLGGSGRFYNEQFF. The chain carries TRBV7-8 and TRBJ2-1; 8 bases match TRBD2. J lost 3 bases, V lost 1 base, and 8 bases had no gene match. The CDR3 has 17 residues. Germline V CDR1 and CDR2: SGHVS, FQNEAQ.

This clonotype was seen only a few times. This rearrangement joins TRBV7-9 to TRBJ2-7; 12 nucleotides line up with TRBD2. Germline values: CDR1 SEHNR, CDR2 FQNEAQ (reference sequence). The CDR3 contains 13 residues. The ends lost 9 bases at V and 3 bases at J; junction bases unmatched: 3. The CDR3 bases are TGTGCCAGTGGACTAGCGGGATTCTACGAGCAGTACTTC. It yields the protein CASGLAGFYEQYF.

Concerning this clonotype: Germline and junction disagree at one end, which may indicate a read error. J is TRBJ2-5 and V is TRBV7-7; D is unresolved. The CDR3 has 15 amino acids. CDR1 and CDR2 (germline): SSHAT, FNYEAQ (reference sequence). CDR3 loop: CASSRFTSEQETQYF. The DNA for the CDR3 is TGTGCTAGCAGCCGTTTCACATCAGAACAAGAGACCCAGTACTTC. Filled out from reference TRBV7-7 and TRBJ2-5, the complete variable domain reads GAGVSQSPRYKVTKRGQDVTLRCDPISSHATLYWYQQALGQGPEFLTYFNYEAQPDKSGLPSDRFSAERPEGSISTLTIQRTEQRDSAMYRCASSRFTSEQETQYFGPGTRLLVL.

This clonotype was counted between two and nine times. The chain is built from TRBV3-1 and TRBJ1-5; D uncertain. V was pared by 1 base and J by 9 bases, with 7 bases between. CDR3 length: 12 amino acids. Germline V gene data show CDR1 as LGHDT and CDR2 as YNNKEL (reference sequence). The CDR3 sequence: CASSQGSRPQHF. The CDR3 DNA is TGTGCCAGCAGCCAAGGTTCCCGGCCCCAGCATTTT.

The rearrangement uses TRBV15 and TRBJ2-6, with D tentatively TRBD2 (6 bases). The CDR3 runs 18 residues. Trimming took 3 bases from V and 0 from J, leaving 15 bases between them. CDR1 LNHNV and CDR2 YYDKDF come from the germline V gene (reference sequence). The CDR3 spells CATSRRDGISSGANVLTF. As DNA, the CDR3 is TGTGCCACCAGCAGGCGGGACGGGATTAGCTCTGGGGCCAACGTCCTGACTTTC.